Presented here are 20 T cell receptor beta chains from one specimen sequenced in a study of T cell clonality in common variable immunodeficiency. These receptors lack a known antigen. Study-level results: Common variable immunodeficiency TCR beta sequences reportedly had fewer deletions and N-nucleotide insertions.

Produced via immunoSEQ multiplex PCR; TCRdb's table is partial and in-frame only. This sample shows around 9,200 clones and no singletons; 4.3% rests with the ten largest. The sequencing sample was made of peripheral blood mononuclear cells. Receptors were obtained from a human donor with common variable immunodeficiency.

By sample share, this clone is medium-sized. Coverage ceases 3 residues before the CDR3 finishes, and the germline J gene fills in the end. The gene calls are TRBV20-1 and TRBJ2-7; 7 positions match TRBD2. This CDR3 region has 12 residues. The germline CDR1 and CDR2 sequences are DFQATT and SNEGSKA (reference sequence). V trimming: 3 bases; J trimming: 3 bases; junction bases outside the gene matches: 2. CDR3 bases read: TGCAGTGCTAGCGGGGGGATCTACGAG. Its translation: CSASGGIYE. The CDR3, in full, reads CSASGGIYEQYF.

Concerning this clone: The observed sequence ends 3 residues before the CDR3 terminus, with the missing tail filled in from the germline J gene. The rearrangement links TRBV10-2 to TRBJ1-6, with 8 bases lining up with TRBD1. Unmatched junction bases numbered 4, after V lost 2 bases and J lost 10 bases. Germline CDR1 is WSHSY and CDR2 is SAAADI. This CDR3 region has 14 residues. CDR3: CASSEVRGHSPLHF. The covered CDR3 bases are TGCGCCAGCAGTGAGGTCAGGGGGCACTCACCC.

Many counts were recorded for this clone. Read sequence stops 3 residues before the CDR3 end, and the germline J gene provides the missing end. V is TRBV2 and J is TRBJ1-1; D call uncertain. The germline V and J ends were trimmed by 5 bases and 4 bases, with 14 bases remaining between them. This CDR3 comprises 14 residues. The germline V gene has CDR1 SNHLY and CDR2 FYNNEI. CDR3 loop: CASSPLTLPTEAFF. The part of the CDR3 DNA that was read is TGTGCCAGCAGTCCATTGACATTGCCCACTGAA.

This clone appeared many times. Coverage ceases 3 residues before the CDR3 finishes, and the germline J gene fills in the end. This chain links TRBV10-3 with TRBJ2-5; 7 positions match TRBD1. V lost 3 bases, J lost 5 bases, and 12 bases stayed unmatched. This CDR3 has 16 amino acids. Germline V gene data show CDR1 as ENHRY and CDR2 as SYGVKD. The CDR3 reads CAISDSLTGTGETQYF. CDR3 DNA, as far as it was read: TGTGCCATCAGTGATTCCCTGACAGGGACGGGCGAGACC.

Ten or more counts support this clone. The CDR3 is CASSLDSGGVLAKNIQYF. Partial CDR3 DNA: TGTGCCAGCAGCTTGGATAGCGGGGGGGTTTTAGCCAAAAACATT. The rearrangement uses TRBV7-8 and TRBJ2-4; 11 nucleotides agree with TRBD2. Sequencing ends 3 residues short of the CDR3 end; the germline J gene provides the rest. The CDR3 spans 18 residues. The germline CDR1 and CDR2 sequences are SGHVS and FQNEAQ. V lost 3 bases and J lost 0; bases outside the gene matches: 7.

This clone has ten or more counts. The read finishes 3 residues shy of the CDR3 end, and the germline J gene is used to complete it. The genes are TRBV28 and TRBJ2-7; D is undetermined. The V gene lost 1 base and the J gene lost 2 bases, with 9 bases spanning the gap. This CDR3 is built from 14 residues. Germline CDR1 MDHEN, CDR2 SYDVKM. The covered CDR3 bases are TGTGCCAGCAGTTTATCTGTCCTAGCCTACGAG. Translation gives CASSLSVLAYE. The CDR3, in full, reads CASSLSVLAYEQYF.

In its sample, this clone was seen many times. Sequencing ends 3 residues short of the CDR3 end; the germline J gene provides the rest. V usage is TRBV15 and J usage is TRBJ2-7, with no clear D. Germline CDR1 LNHNV, CDR2 YYDKDF (reference sequence). Between the trimmed V and J ends, which lost 0 bases and 6 bases, there was a span of 9 bases. The CDR3 is 13 amino acids. The CDR3 spells CATSRDFSSEQYF. The covered CDR3 bases are TGTGCCACCAGCAGAGATTTCAGTTCCGAG.

At least ten counts were recorded for this clone. The DNA ends 3 residues before the CDR3 does, and the rest of the CDR3 is filled in from the germline J gene. The rearrangement links TRBV7-2 to TRBJ2-7; 8 bases map to TRBD2. Germline V lookup: CDR1 SGHTA, CDR2 FQGNSA. V lost 5 bases and J lost 6; bases outside the gene matches: 12. The CDR3 extends over 15 amino acids. The CDR3 is CASSPGGSLSGEQYF. The DNA read from the CDR3 is TGTGCCAGCAGCCCGGGGGGGAGTCTATCCGGCGAG.

Notes on this clone: From the germline J gene comes the end of the CDR3, since the read stops 3 residues before it. The rearrangement joins TRBV5-5 to TRBJ2-2; a possible D gene is TRBD2 (6 bases). Germline V lookup: CDR1 SGHKS, CDR2 YYEKEE (reference sequence). This CDR3 contains 12 residues. V lost 4 bases and J lost 6, with 7 bases in between. CDR3 loop: CASSGGAGELFF. The covered CDR3 bases are TGTGCCAGCAGCGGAGGGGCCGGGGAG.

This clone was counted ten times or more. The DNA read from the CDR3 is TGTGCCACCAGTGACCGTGACAGGGTGCGTGGC. Its translation is CATSDRDRVRG. The whole CDR3 sequence is CATSDRDRVRGYTF. This rearrangement joins TRBV24-1 to TRBJ1-2; 7 nucleotides line up with TRBD1. Sequencing ends 3 residues short of the CDR3 end; the germline J gene provides the rest. Germline CDR1 reads KGHDR; CDR2 reads SFDVKD. With 4 bases clipped from V and 7 bases from J, the junction kept 8 bases outside the gene matches. The CDR3 covers 14 residues.

By share, this clone counts as medium-sized. The CDR3 region is CASSPPSNTEAFF. The CDR3 DNA, read in part, is TGTGCCAGCAGCCCCCCCTCGAACACTGAA. This sequence joins TRBV7-9 and TRBJ1-1; D remains ambiguous. The read stops 3 residues short of the end of the CDR3; the missing end is completed from the germline J gene. Trimming pared 5 bases from V and 1 base from J, leaving 8 bases between. Germline V gene sequence: CDR1 SEHNR, CDR2 FQNEAQ (reference sequence). The CDR3 contains 13 residues.

Within the sample, this clone is medium-sized (0.01 to 0.1%). The CDR3 end is not reached by the read, which stops 3 residues before it; the germline J gene fills it in. The V and J genes are TRBV19 and TRBJ2-3, with 10 positions matching TRBD1. Germline lookup yields CDR1 LNHDA and CDR2 SQIVND (reference sequence). Unmatched junction bases numbered 10, after V lost 4 bases and J lost 3 bases. This CDR3 comprises 17 residues. CDR3 DNA, as far as it was read: TGTGCCAGTAGTACGCACCCGGGACAGGGGTTTACAGATACG. Amino acids: CASSTHPGQGFTDT. The CDR3 in its entirety is CASSTHPGQGFTDTQYF.

This clone was found many times. The read ends 3 residues before the CDR3 terminus; that terminus is restored from the germline J gene. The V call is TRBV6-2 or TRBV6-3, the J call TRBJ2-7; 9 bases agree with TRBD1. This CDR3 comprises 14 residues. In germline, CDR1 is MNHEY, CDR2 SVGEGT. J lost 3 bases, V lost 0 bases, and 0 bases had no gene match. The CDR3 region is CASSYSGQGYEQYF. The covered CDR3 bases are TGTGCCAGCAGTTACTCGGGACAGGGCTACGAG.

There are many counts of this clone. The CDR3 goes on 3 residues after the read ends, and that part is filled in from the germline J gene. The chain carries TRBV6-1 and TRBJ1-6; 7 positions agree with TRBD1. Trimming cost V 3 bases and J 10 bases; bases outside gene matches: 6. The CDR3 has 14 amino acids. The germline V gene encodes CDR1 MNHNS and CDR2 SASEGT. The CDR3: CASSDRGTVSPLHF. The part of the CDR3 DNA that was read is TGTGCCAGCAGTGACCGGGGGACAGTCTCACCC.

This clone has ten or more counts. The read terminates 3 residues before the CDR3 end, so the remaining end is supplied by the germline J gene. J is TRBJ2-7 and V is TRBV6-2 or TRBV6-3, with D maybe TRBD1 (6 bases). The CDR3 contains 13 residues. Trimming took 2 bases from V and 3 from J, leaving 8 bases between them. Germline V gene sequence: CDR1 MNHEY, CDR2 SVGEGT. CDR3 residues: CASSYDRNYEQYF. The part of the CDR3 DNA that was read is TGTGCCAGCAGTTACGACAGGAACTACGAG.

This clone was seen many times. The read falls 3 residues short of the CDR3 end, and the missing part is taken from the germline J gene. V gene TRBV20-1 combines with J gene TRBJ2-1; TRBD2 is a possible D gene (7 bases). This CDR3 has 12 residues. V gave up 6 bases and J gave up 9 bases, with 15 bases separating them. Germline V gives CDR1 DFQATT, CDR2 SNEGSKA (reference sequence). The chain's CDR3 is CSANSGGIEQFF. The sequenced part of the CDR3 DNA is TGCAGTGCCAACTCGGGGGGCATTGAG.

Only a few counts were recorded for this clone. The CDR3 extends 3 residues past the end of the read, so its final part is completed from the germline J gene. The V call is TRBV7-2, the J call TRBJ2-5, with 8 bases matching TRBD2. Germline V CDR1 and CDR2: SGHTA, FQGNSA. V shed 6 bases and J 6 bases; nucleotides not matched to a gene: 9. The CDR3 sequence is 14 residues long. CDR3 sequence reads: CASSKAGGGKTQYF. The CDR3 bases that were read are TGTGCCAGCAGTAAAGCCGGGGGGGGTAAGACC.

This clone was seen ten or more times. The CDR3 end is not reached by the read, which stops 3 residues before it; the germline J gene fills it in. The gene calls are TRBV19 and TRBJ1-3; D remains ambiguous. CDR3 length: 13 amino acids. The germline gives CDR1 LNHDA, CDR2 SQIVND (reference sequence). The germline V and J ends were trimmed by 8 bases and 8 bases, with 16 bases remaining between them. CDR3 amino acids: CASARALGDTIYF. The sequenced part of the CDR3 DNA is TGTGCCAGTGCGAGGGCCCTCGGGGACACC. Together with reference TRBV19 and TRBJ1-3, the CDR3 gives the full variable domain: DGGITQSPKYLFRKEGQNVTLSCEQNLNHDAMYWYRQDPGQGLRLIYYSQIVNDFQKGDIAEGYSVSREKKESFPLTVTSAQKNPTAFYLCASARALGDTIYFGEGSWLTVV.

In its sample, this clone was seen a few times. The missing CDR3 end, 3 residues past where the read stops, is filled in from the germline J gene. This chain links TRBV5-1 with TRBJ1-3; 7 bases align to TRBD1. The CDR3 sequence is 15 residues long. V lost 4 bases to trimming and J lost 2 bases; unmatched junction nucleotides: 6. Germline V gene data show CDR1 as SGHRS and CDR2 as YFSETQ. The CDR3: CASSPQTGTGNTIYF. The CDR3 bases that were read are TGCGCCAGCAGCCCCCAGACAGGGACTGGAAACACC.

This clone is categorized as medium-sized. Coverage ceases 3 residues before the CDR3 finishes, and the germline J gene fills in the end. The genes are TRBV9 and TRBJ2-1, with 14 positions matching TRBD2. The CDR3 extends over 17 amino acids. V dropped 3 bases and J dropped 0; count of bases not matched to a gene: 2. Germline V gene data show CDR1 as SGDLS and CDR2 as YYNGEE. CDR3 sequence: CASSGLAGGGSYNEQFF. CDR3 DNA, as far as it was read: TGTGCCAGCAGCGGACTAGCGGGAGGGGGCTCCTACAATGAG.